This T cell receptor (beta chain) originates from a study of sequential checkpoint blockade in melanoma. As for treatment: randomized to nivolumab then ipilimumab (arm A) or the reverse (arm B). From thawed PBMCs, live CD3+CD8+ cells negative for CD19 and CD56 were sorted. Profiling relied on immunoSEQ multiplex PCR, and the TCRdb table lists in-frame clones only, not all of them. The table shows around 21,000 clones, with roughly 80% occurring only once. With 1 base clipped from V and 5 bases from J, the junction kept 7 bases outside the gene matches. This CDR3 has 18 residues. Per germline, CDR1 MGHRA and CDR2 YSYEKL.

The receptor's source is a human donor with melanoma. This chain connects TRBV4-1 to TRBJ2-1, with 14 nucleotides matching TRBD2. Sequences were derived from CD8+ T cells sorted from blood (inferred from file names), sampled from a patient given nivolumab and ipilimumab in sequence. This CDR3 is CASSQVETSGGAHNEQFF. CDR3 DNA: TGCGCCAGCAGCCAAGTGGAGACTAGCGGGGGGGCTCACAATGAGCAGTTCTTC.